This TCR beta chain was found in a study of blood T cell repertoires in COVID-19. CDR3 length: 14 amino acids. Germline CDR1 reads MDHEN; CDR2 reads SYDVKM. J gave up 5 bases and V 3 bases, and 3 bases lay outside the gene matches. In its sample, this clone was seen once. Clones were sequenced by immunoSEQ multiplex PCR, and TCRdb holds only the in-frame ones, with some missing. The sample carries hundreds of thousands of clones, 88% recorded once. This sequence joins TRBV28 and TRBJ1-2; 10 bases are shared with TRBD1. Sequenced input: peripheral blood. This receptor was identified in a woman aged 30 to 39 with COVID-19, enrolled during active disease. The CDR3 reads CASSLGQGRYGYTF. CDR3 sequence (DNA): TGTGCCAGCAGTTTGGGACAGGGGAGGTATGGCTACACCTTC.